Listed below are T cell receptor beta chains from one sample, sequenced in a study of blood T cell repertoires in COVID-19. The data were produced by immunoSEQ multiplex PCR, yet TCRdb's version contains in-frame clones alone and is incomplete. The sample holds tens of thousands of clones; 90% are singletons and the top ten take around 1.6%. Sequences were obtained from peripheral blood. These receptors came from a man aged 50 to 59 with acute or convalescent COVID-19. Each CDR3 is given with its conserved first and last residue. D genes are given only for firm matches. Only some rows state a clone size, as once, few, many or a class for expanded clones.

J | size | D | V | DNA | CDR3
TRBJ2-7 | - | - | TRBV6-2/TRBV6-3 | TGTGCCAGCAGTTACTCCGGGGAGGACGAGCAGTACTTC | CASSYSGEDEQYF
TRBJ1-1 | few | - | TRBV5-5 | TGTGCCAGCAGCCCAAAGGGGAAAATGATCATGAACACTGAAGCTTTCTTT | CASSPKGKMIMNTEAFF
TRBJ1-2 | - | - | TRBV27 | TGTGCCAGCAGTTTAGGGAACCACGGGACACCCTATGGCTACACCTTC | CASSLGNHGTPYGYTF
TRBJ2-1 | - | - | TRBV28 | TGTGCCAGCAGTTTAGAGGGATCGTACAATGAGCAGTTCTTC | CASSLEGSYNEQFF
TRBJ1-3 | - | - | TRBV28 | TGTGCCAGCAGTTTTGACGCCGGGGGTGGTGGAAACACCATATATTTT | CASSFDAGGGGNTIYF
TRBJ1-2 | - | TRBD1 | TRBV19 | TGTGCCAGTAGCTGGGACAGGGATAACTATGGCTACACCTTC | CASSWDRDNYGYTF
TRBJ1-2 | - | TRBD1 | TRBV5-5 | TGTGCCAGCAGCTCCGGGACAGGAAGTTATGGCTACACCTTC | CASSSGTGSYGYTF
TRBJ1-5 | - | TRBD1 | TRBV27 | TGTGCCAGCAGACCAGGGGGCGCCGGCAATCAGCCCCAGCATTTT | CASRPGGAGNQPQHF
TRBJ2-7 | - | TRBD1 | TRBV4-1 | TGCGCCAGCAGCCAAGTTGGGACAGGGGGTTACGAGCAGTACTTC | CASSQVGTGGYEQYF
TRBJ2-3 | - | - | TRBV20-1 | TGCAGTGCTAGAGTTCTAGATACGCAGTATTTT | CSARVLDTQYF
TRBJ2-6 | - | TRBD1 | TRBV10-3 | TGTGCCATCAGCATGGACAGGGGGCCCGGGGCCAACGTCCTGACTTTC | CAISMDRGPGANVLTF
TRBJ2-1 | once | - | TRBV10-1 | TGCGCCAGCAGTGATCGGGGTGCGAGGAATGAGCAGTTCTTC | CASSDRGARNEQFF
TRBJ2-7 | - | - | TRBV12-2 | TGTGCAAGTCGCTTACGCGGAACCTACTACGAGCAGTACTTC | CASRLRGTYYEQYF
TRBJ1-6 | few | TRBD1 | TRBV27 | TGTGCCAGCAGTATAGACAGGGCCAATAATTCACCCCTCCACTTT | CASSIDRANNSPLHF
TRBJ2-1 | - | TRBD2 | TRBV2 | TGTGCCAGCAGGCCCCCGCTAGCGGCCCCCTATAATGAGCAGTTCTTC | CASRPPLAAPYNEQFF
TRBJ2-5 | - | - | TRBV21-1 | TGTGCCAGCAGCAGGGACAGGGTTGGAGAGACCCAGTACTTC | CASSRDRVGETQYF
TRBJ2-1 | - | - | TRBV7-9 | TGTGCCAGCAGCTTAGGCCGGGTTCGAAATGAGCAGTTCTTC | CASSLGRVRNEQFF
TRBJ2-3 | - | - | TRBV25-1 | TGTGCCAGCAGTGAGTTTAGCAGCACAGATACGCAGTATTTT | CASSEFSSTDTQYF
TRBJ2-2 | once | - | TRBV18 | TGTGCCAGCTCACCAATCGACAGCTCCGGGGAGCTGTTTTTT | CASSPIDSSGELFF
TRBJ1-2 | - | - | TRBV20-1 | TGCAGTGCTAGTAGGCAGCGAGATACTAACTATGGCTACACCTTC | CSASRQRDTNYGYTF
TRBJ2-3 | - | TRBD2 | TRBV7-8 | TGTGCCAGCAGCTTGATAGCGGGAGAGAGCACAGATACGCAGTATTTT | CASSLIAGESTDTQYF
TRBJ2-2 | - | - | TRBV4-1 | TGCGCCAGCAGCCAAGATATGACCAGGGTAGGAACCGGGGAGCTGTTTTTT | CASSQDMTRVGTGELFF
TRBJ2-3 | - | - | TRBV9 | TGTGCCAGCAGCGTAGCTACAACTAGCAACCCAGGCACAGATACGCAGTATTTT | CASSVATTSNPGTDTQYF